This TCR beta chain was found in a study of early stage breast cancer tumors. Notes on the study in general: Compared with adjacent normal breast, tumors showed around 2.5-fold denser, more clonal T cells.

This clone was seen a handful of times. The antigen remains unidentified. Repertoires were generated with immunoSEQ multiplex PCR, while TCRdb's copy carries only in-frame clones and drops some. The sample lists 5,500 to 7,500 clones, roughly four fifths occurring once. V lost 1 base to trimming and J lost 8 bases; unmatched junction nucleotides: 10. The CDR3 covers 15 residues. Germline V gene lookup returns CDR1 SGHRS and CDR2 YFSETQ. Sequenced material: normal breast tissue next to the tumor. This TCR was sampled from a person aged 35-55 years with breast cancer. The J gene is TRBJ1-2, the V gene TRBV5-1; 8 nucleotides match TRBD1. The CDR3 spells CASSLIITGGNGYTF. The CDR3 DNA is TGCGCCAGCAGCTTGATAATAACAGGGGGAAACGGCTACACCTTC.